Following are 5 T cell receptor beta chains from one sample sequenced in a study of T cell responses to AZD1222 COVID-19 vaccine. Assay used: immunoSEQ multiplex PCR; TCRdb lists only in-frame clones, some missing. Of roughly 51,000 clones detected, around 89% appear once; the ten largest clones hold about 15%. The specimen comprised peripheral blood, sampled 28 days after the second AZD1222 dose. These receptors were taken from an adult who received the AZD1222 COVID-19 vaccine.

The chain combines TRBV19 with TRBJ2-2; TRBD2 agrees at 10 bases. The germline gives CDR1 LNHDA, CDR2 SQIVND (reference sequence). With 2 bases clipped from V and 1 base from J, the junction kept 1 base outside the gene matches. This CDR3 has 16 residues. CDR3 coding DNA: TGTGCCAGTAGTATACGGACTAGCGGGAACACCGGGGAGCTGTTTTTT. This codes for CASSIRTSGNTGELFF.

The gene calls are TRBV7-6 and TRBJ2-7; D is uncertain. The V end lost 1 base, the J end lost 0 bases, and 7 bases lay between the germline ends. The CDR3 spans 14 residues. Germline-derived CDR1 and CDR2 are SGHVS and FNYEAQ. The CDR3 sequence is CASSLEASSYEQYF. Written as DNA, the CDR3 is TGTGCCAGCAGCTTAGAGGCTAGCTCCTACGAGCAGTACTTC.

J is TRBJ1-6 and V is TRBV21-1; TRBD1, the table's D call, lacks a check against the DNA. TRBV21-1 counts as a pseudogene. The CDR3 consists of 20 residues. CDR3 residues: CASSTYPGHHLSPYNSPLHF. The CDR3 DNA reads TGTGCCAGCAGCACTTATCCGGGACACCATCTTTCCCCCTATAATTCACCCCTCCACTTT.

The chain recombines TRBV6-5 with TRBJ2-1, with 11 bases identical to TRBD2. Germline V gene lookup returns CDR1 MNHEY and CDR2 SVGAGI. The CDR3 is 15 residues long. After removal of 6 bases from V and 8 bases from J, the junction contained 9 bases not matched to a gene. The CDR3, as DNA: TGTGCCAGCAGAGTTAGCGGGAGGGCCTCGGATGAGCAGTTCTTC. As protein: CASRVSGRASDEQFF.

J is TRBJ1-1 and V is TRBV29-1; D not resolved. This CDR3 is built from 10 residues. Deletions cut 6 bases from V and 11 bases from J, with 13 bases between. Looked up from germline, CDR1 is SQVTM and CDR2 is ANQGSEA. The CDR3 sequence is CSVSGNRAFF. The CDR3 bases are TGCAGCGTGTCGGGTAATAGGGCTTTCTTT.